These 19 T cell receptor beta chains share one sample of origin, sequenced in a study of CXCR3-negative and CXCR3-positive naive CD8 T cells. Libraries were UMI-labeled 5' RACE TRB cDNA. TCRdb reworked the 5' RACE reads into one entry per CDR3 protein, no DNA. This sample carries some 130,000 distinct CDR3 sequences, with approximately 0.29% going to the ten biggest clones. Sequenced material: naive CXCR3- CD8+ T cells from blood. Subset given: CD45RO-CCR7+CD27+CD95- naive CD8+ T cells lacking CXCR3 (TNR3-). All receptors derive from a human donor in good health. Some clones in this sample may be carry-over from other donors' samples.

This sequence joins TRBV2 and TRBJ2-7; TCRdb gives TRBD2 as the D gene, but with no DNA this cannot be confirmed. From germline, CDR1 is SNHLY and CDR2 FYNNEI. The CDR3 sequence is 15 residues long. CDR3 sequence: CASRRLGSSIYEQYF.

The V and J genes are TRBV28 and TRBJ1-1; TCRdb calls TRBD1, which cannot be checked without DNA. The germline gives CDR1 MDHEN, CDR2 SYDVKM. The CDR3 consists of 13 residues. The CDR3 is CASSFQGLIEAFF.

The chain carries TRBV7-8 and TRBJ2-7. Germline loops: CDR1 SGHVS, CDR2 FQNEAQ. The CDR3 sequence is 11 residues long. The CDR3 region is CASSLKYEQYF.

V usage is TRBV20-1 and J usage is TRBJ2-7; lacking DNA, the TRBD1 call made by TCRdb goes unchecked. Looked up from germline, CDR1 is DFQATT and CDR2 is SNEGSKA (reference sequence). This CDR3 comprises 13 residues. CDR3: CSAFDRDFYEQYF.

The rearrangement links TRBV9 to TRBJ1-2. CDR3 length: 12 amino acids. Germline V gene data show CDR1 as SGDLS and CDR2 as YYNGEE. The CDR3 reads CASSVVSYGYTF.

The chain uses TRBV5-5 and TRBJ2-7. The CDR3 loop spans 12 amino acids. From germline, CDR1 is SGHKS and CDR2 YYEKEE (reference sequence). The CDR3 protein is CASSLAEYQQYF.

V gene TRBV27 combines with J gene TRBJ2-2; the D gene TCRdb calls, TRBD1, cannot be checked with no DNA. CDR1 and CDR2 (germline): MNHEY, SMNVEV (reference sequence). The CDR3 is 16 amino acids. The CDR3 loop is CASGTRQGIDTGELFF.

This chain uses TRBV6-2 or TRBV6-3 with TRBJ1-1; TCRdb indicates TRBD1, and absent DNA this call remains unverified. Germline values: CDR1 MNHEY, CDR2 SVGEGT. The CDR3 contains 16 residues. The CDR3 reads CASSFTGGGVNTEAFF.

The chain joins TRBV7-9 to TRBJ2-3; TCRdb picks TRBD2, but there is no DNA to check that call. Per the germline V gene, CDR1 is SEHNR and CDR2 is FQNEAQ (reference sequence). This CDR3 has 18 amino acids. CDR3 residues: CASSSDLPTSGITDTQYF.

This sequence joins TRBV12-3 or TRBV12-4 and TRBJ2-2; TCRdb outputs TRBD1, but without DNA this stays unchecked. CDR3 length: 16 amino acids. The CDR3 protein is CASSPYRATNTGELFF.

This sequence joins TRBV29-1 and TRBJ1-2; as DNA is missing, the TRBD1 call by TCRdb cannot be tested. CDR3 length: 13 residues. Germline V lookup: CDR1 SQVTM, CDR2 ANQGSEA. This CDR3 is CSAPDGGNYGYTF.

The chain links TRBV6-2 or TRBV6-3 to TRBJ2-1. This CDR3 has 14 amino acids. Germline V CDR1 and CDR2: MNHEY, SVGEGT. CDR3: CASAVRSSYNEQFF.

The chain carries TRBV28 and TRBJ2-5; TCRdb calls TRBD1, which cannot be checked without DNA. The germline CDR1 and CDR2 sequences are MDHEN and SYDVKM. The CDR3 sequence is 15 residues long. The CDR3 is CASSFSDRTQETQYF.

The V call is TRBV7-9, the J call TRBJ1-2. Germline V CDR1 and CDR2: SEHNR, FQNEAQ (reference sequence). The CDR3 covers 14 residues. CDR3 region: CASSLGMDGYGYTF. The full variable domain, rest sourced from reference TRBV7-9 and TRBJ1-2, is DTGVSQNPRHKITKRGQNVTFRCDPISEHNRLYWYRQTLGQGPEFLTYFQNEAQLEKSRLLSDRFSAERPKGSFSTLEIQRTEQGDSAMYLCASSLGMDGYGYTFGSGTRLTVV.

V and J are TRBV15 and TRBJ2-1; TCRdb's assignment of TRBD2 cannot be checked, as there is no DNA. This CDR3 comprises 15 residues. Germline values: CDR1 LNHNV, CDR2 YYDKDF (reference sequence). This CDR3 reads CATSRLAGVYNEQFF.

The rearrangement links TRBV28 to TRBJ2-7; the TRBD1 assignment by TCRdb is unverifiable without DNA. Per germline, CDR1 MDHEN and CDR2 SYDVKM. The CDR3 runs to 16 residues. This chain's CDR3 is CASCPTKGGYIDEQYF.

V is TRBV13 and J is TRBJ2-3; the TRBD1 assignment by TCRdb is unverifiable without DNA. The CDR3 is 16 amino acids. Germline V gives CDR1 PRHDT, CDR2 FYEKMQ (reference sequence). The chain's CDR3 is CASSLNPLGRTDTQYF.

The rearrangement uses TRBV12-3 or TRBV12-4 and TRBJ2-5. The CDR3 has 14 amino acids. The CDR3 protein is CASSFWGGQETQYF.

The chain combines TRBV4-3 with TRBJ2-6; no DNA is available, so the TRBD1 call from TCRdb remains unchecked. The germline gives CDR1 LGHNA, CDR2 YSLEER. CDR3 size: 18 residues. This CDR3 reads CASSQAETGESGANVLTF.